Shown below are 4 T cell receptor beta chains from a single sample sequenced in a study of cytomegalovirus exposure and HLA in healthy donors. PCR employed 60 Vbeta and 13 Jbeta primers. Only in-frame clones appear in the TCRdb table, and some are missing; sequencing was by immunoSEQ multiplex PCR. The table shows 80,000 to 130,000 clones, with around 83% occurring only once. Sequencing was performed on PBMCs. These TCRs come from a woman aged 18-35 years in good health and CMV-seronegative.

This clone has more than one count but fewer than ten. The CDR3 reads CSVAPGYTEAFF. CDR3 nucleotide sequence: TGCAGCGTTGCACCGGGGTACACTGAAGCTTTCTTT. This chain connects TRBV29-1 to TRBJ1-1, with D unresolved. Trimming left V 4 bases short and J 3 bases short, with 9 bases between. Germline V gives CDR1 SQVTM, CDR2 ANQGSEA. CDR3 length equals 12 residues.

This clone showed up just a few times. V is TRBV7-2 and J is TRBJ2-5; D not certain. V lost 6 bases and J 5 bases, leaving 7 bases between the germline ends. The CDR3 contains 11 residues. The germline V gene encodes CDR1 SGHTA and CDR2 FQGNSA. Written as DNA, the CDR3 is TGTGCCAGCAGGGTCGGGGAGACCCAGTACTTC. Its translation is CASRVGETQYF.

The V gene is TRBV19, the J gene TRBJ2-7, with TRBD2 identical over 7 bases. The V gene end was trimmed by 6 bases and the J gene end by 4 bases; junction bases not matched to a gene: 9. The CDR3 contains 14 residues. CDR1 and CDR2 (germline): LNHDA, SQIVND (reference sequence). As DNA, the CDR3 is TGTGCCAGTAGACCTAGCGGAGGAGGTTACGAGCAGTACTTC. Translating it yields CASRPSGGGYEQYF.

CDR3 nucleotides: TGTGCCAGCAGCCTGACTCGTAAAAGTTCCACCGGGGAGCTGTTTTTT. It specifies CASSLTRKSSTGELFF. The chain carries TRBV14 and TRBJ2-2; D is uncertain. The germline gives CDR1 SGHDN, CDR2 FVKESK. The CDR3 totals 16 residues. V lost 4 bases to trimming and J lost 4 bases, with 16 bases between them.